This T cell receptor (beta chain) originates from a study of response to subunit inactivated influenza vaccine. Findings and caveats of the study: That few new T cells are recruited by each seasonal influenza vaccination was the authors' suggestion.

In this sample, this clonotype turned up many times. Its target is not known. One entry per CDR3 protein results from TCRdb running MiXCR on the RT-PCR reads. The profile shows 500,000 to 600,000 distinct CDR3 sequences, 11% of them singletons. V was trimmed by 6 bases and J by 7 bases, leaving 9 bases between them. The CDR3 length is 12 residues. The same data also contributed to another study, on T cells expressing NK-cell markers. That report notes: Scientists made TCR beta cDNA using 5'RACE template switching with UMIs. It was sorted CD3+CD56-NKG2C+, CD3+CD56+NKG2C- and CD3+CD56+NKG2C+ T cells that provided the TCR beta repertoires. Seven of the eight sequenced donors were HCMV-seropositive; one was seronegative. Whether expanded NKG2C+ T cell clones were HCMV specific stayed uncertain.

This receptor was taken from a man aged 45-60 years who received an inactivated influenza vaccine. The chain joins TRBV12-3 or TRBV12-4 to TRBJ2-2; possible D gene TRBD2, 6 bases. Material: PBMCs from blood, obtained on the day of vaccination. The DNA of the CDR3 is TGTGCCAGCAGAAAGACTAGCGGGGAGCTGTTTTTT. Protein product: CASRKTSGELFF.